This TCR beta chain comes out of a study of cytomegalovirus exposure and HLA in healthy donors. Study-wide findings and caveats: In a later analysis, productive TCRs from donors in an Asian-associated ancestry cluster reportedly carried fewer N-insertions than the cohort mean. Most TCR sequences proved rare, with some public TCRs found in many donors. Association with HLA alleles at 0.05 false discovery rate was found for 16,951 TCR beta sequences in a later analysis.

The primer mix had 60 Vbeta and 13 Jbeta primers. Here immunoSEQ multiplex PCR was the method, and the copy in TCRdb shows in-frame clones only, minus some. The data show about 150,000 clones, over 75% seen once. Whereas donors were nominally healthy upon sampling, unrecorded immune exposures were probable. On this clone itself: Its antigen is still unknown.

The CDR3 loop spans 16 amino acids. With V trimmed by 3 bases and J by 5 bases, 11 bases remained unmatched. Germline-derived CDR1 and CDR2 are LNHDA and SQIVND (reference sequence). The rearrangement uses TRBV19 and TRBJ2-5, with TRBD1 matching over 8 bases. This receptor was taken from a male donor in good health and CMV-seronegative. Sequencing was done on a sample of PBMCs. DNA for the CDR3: TGTGCCAGTAGTATGGCCGGGACAGGACCACGGGAGACCCAGTACTTC. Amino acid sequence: CASSMAGTGPRETQYF.